The rows below give T cell receptor beta chains drawn from one sample of a study of Ad26.COV2.S vaccination and SARS-CoV-2 variants. Data came from immunoSEQ multiplex PCR; TCRdb stores just in-frame clones and leaves some out. The sample lists 250,000 or so clones, roughly 87% occurring once. Sequenced material: peripheral blood, taken in a trial of Ad26.COV2.S vaccine versus placebo. The receptors derive from a person between 18 and 65 years old who received the Ad26.COV2.S COVID-19 vaccine or a placebo. CDR3s include the opening cysteine and the closing phenylalanine or tryptophan. The D gene is left open where the match is weak. Clone size appears in some rows only: once, few, many, or a class for an expanded clone.

V,J,D,size,CDR3,DNA
TRBV20-1,TRBJ1-2,TRBD1,NA,CSARTGHGYTF,TGCAGTGCGCGGACAGGGCATGGCTACACCTTC
TRBV10-2,TRBJ1-2,NA,many,CASSDPGARSRSHGGYTF,TGCGCCAGCAGTGATCCCGGGGCGAGATCGCGCAGTCACGGGGGCTACACCTTC
TRBV12-3/TRBV12-4,TRBJ1-2,NA,NA,CASSFEYGYTF,TGTGCCAGCAGTTTTGAATATGGCTACACCTTC
TRBV28,TRBJ1-4,TRBD1,NA,CASSLTGAGEKLFF,TGTGCCAGCAGTTTAACAGGGGCAGGGGAAAAACTGTTTTTT
TRBV30,TRBJ1-4,NA,NA,CAWSPTSNEKLFF,TGTGCCTGGAGCCCGACAAGTAATGAAAAACTGTTTTTT
TRBV6-5,TRBJ1-1,NA,NA,CASSYAGGTEAFF,TGTGCCAGCAGTTATGCGGGTGGGACTGAAGCTTTCTTT
TRBV7-2,TRBJ2-1,NA,NA,CASSFSGSGNEQFF,TGTGCCAGCAGCTTCAGTGGATCTGGCAATGAGCAGTTCTTC
TRBV4-2,TRBJ2-1,NA,once,CASSQRVVSDEQFF,TGTGCCAGCAGCCAACGAGTAGTAAGTGATGAGCAGTTCTTC
TRBV5-1,TRBJ1-1,NA,NA,CASSLGVAAPNTEAFF,TGCGCCAGCAGCTTGGGGGTAGCCGCCCCGAACACTGAAGCTTTCTTT
TRBV19,TRBJ2-7,TRBD1,NA,CASSDRDRAYEQYF,TGTGCCAGTAGCGACCGGGACAGGGCCTACGAGCAGTACTTC
TRBV5-1,TRBJ2-5,TRBD1,NA,CASSLATGPEETQYF,TGCGCCAGCAGCTTGGCGACAGGGCCTGAAGAGACCCAGTACTTC